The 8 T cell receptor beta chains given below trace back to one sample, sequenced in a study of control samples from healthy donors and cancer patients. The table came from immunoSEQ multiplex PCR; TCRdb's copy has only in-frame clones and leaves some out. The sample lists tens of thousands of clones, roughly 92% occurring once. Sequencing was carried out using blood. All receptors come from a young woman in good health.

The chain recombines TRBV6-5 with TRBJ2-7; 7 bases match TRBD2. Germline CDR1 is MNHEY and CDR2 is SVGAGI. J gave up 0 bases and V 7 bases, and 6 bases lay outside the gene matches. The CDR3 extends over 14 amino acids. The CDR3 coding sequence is TGTGCCAGCACCCCCCGGACTAGCTCCTACGAGCAGTACTTC. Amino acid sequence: CASTPRTSSYEQYF.

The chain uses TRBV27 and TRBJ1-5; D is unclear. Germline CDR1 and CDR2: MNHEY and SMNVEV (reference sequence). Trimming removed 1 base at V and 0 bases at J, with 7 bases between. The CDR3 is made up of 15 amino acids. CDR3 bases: TGTGCCAGCAGTTTATGGCCCCTTAGCAATCAGCCCCAGCATTTT. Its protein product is CASSLWPLSNQPQHF.

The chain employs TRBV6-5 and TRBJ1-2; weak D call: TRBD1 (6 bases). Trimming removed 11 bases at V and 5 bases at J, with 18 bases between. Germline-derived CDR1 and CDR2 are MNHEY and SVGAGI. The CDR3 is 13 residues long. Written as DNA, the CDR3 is TGTGCCTCCCTGGGTGACAGGTTTTATGGCTACACCTTC. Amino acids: CASLGDRFYGYTF.

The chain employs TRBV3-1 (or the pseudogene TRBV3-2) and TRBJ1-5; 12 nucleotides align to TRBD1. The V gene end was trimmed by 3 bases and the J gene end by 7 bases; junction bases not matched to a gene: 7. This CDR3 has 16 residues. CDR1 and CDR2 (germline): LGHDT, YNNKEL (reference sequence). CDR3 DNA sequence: TGTGCCAGCAGCCAGGGACAGGGGGCCCTCGGGCAGCCCCAGCATTTT. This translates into CASSQGQGALGQPQHF.

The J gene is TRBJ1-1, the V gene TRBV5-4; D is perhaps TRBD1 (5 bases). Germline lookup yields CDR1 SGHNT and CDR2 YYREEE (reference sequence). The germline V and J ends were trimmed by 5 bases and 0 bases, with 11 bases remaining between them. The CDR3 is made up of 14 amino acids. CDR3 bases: TGTGCCAGCAGTCTTGACAGAATGAACACTGAAGCTTTCTTT. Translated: CASSLDRMNTEAFF.

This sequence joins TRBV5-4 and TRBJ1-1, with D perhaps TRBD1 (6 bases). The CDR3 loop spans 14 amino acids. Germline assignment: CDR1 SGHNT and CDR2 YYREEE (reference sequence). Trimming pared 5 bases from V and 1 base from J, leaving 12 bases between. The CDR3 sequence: CASRARGGNTEAFF. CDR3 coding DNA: TGTGCCAGCAGGGCTAGGGGGGGGAACACTGAAGCTTTCTTT.

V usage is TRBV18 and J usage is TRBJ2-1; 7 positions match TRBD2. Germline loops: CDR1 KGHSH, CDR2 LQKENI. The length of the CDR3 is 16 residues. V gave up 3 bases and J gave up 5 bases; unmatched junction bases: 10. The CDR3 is CASSPQHGRTNNEQFF. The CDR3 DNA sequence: TGTGCCAGCTCACCGCAACACGGGAGGACAAACAATGAGCAGTTCTTC. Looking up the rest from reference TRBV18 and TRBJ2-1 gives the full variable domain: NAGVMQNPRHLVRRRGQEARLRCSPMKGHSHVYWYRQLPEEGLKFMVYLQKENIIDESGMPKERFSAEFPKEGPSILRIQQVVRGDSAAYFCASSPQHGRTNNEQFFGPGTRLTVL.

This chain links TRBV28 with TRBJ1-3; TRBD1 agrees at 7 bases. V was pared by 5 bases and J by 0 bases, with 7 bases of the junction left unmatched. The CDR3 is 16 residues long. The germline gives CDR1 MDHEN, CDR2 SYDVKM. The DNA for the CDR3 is TGTGCCAGCAGTCCGTACGGGACAGCCTCTGGAAACACCATATATTTT. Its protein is CASSPYGTASGNTIYF.